A single T cell receptor (beta chain) is shown here with its context. Original methodology: Amplification with reference gene primers provided the estimates of nucleated cell counts. Libraries were prepared by immunoSEQ multiplex PCR; TCRdb keeps only in-frame clonotypes and omits some of them. The V and J calls and clone size were taken over from that table, and D and trimming were inferred from the DNA. This table holds around 250,000 clones, approximately 90% found once. Germline-derived CDR1 and CDR2 are SEHNR and FQNEAQ (reference sequence). V trimming: 4 bases; J trimming: 10 bases; junction bases outside the gene matches: 8. The CDR3 sequence is 15 residues long. The data are from a study of blood T cell repertoires in COVID-19. Whole-study context: PBMCs, B-cell-depleted T cells, or T cells were the source of the cDNA or gDNA that made up the material.

Cohorts were assigned according to the clinical history that participants reported. Either two negative PCRs, clearance, or symptom resolution qualified Cohort 3 donors as recovered. The specimen sequenced was PBMCs or T cells enriched from blood (not recorded which). J is TRBJ1-6 and V is TRBV7-9, with 9 nucleotides matching TRBD1. The receptor was isolated from a man aged 18 to 29 who had recovered from COVID-19. CDR3 coding DNA: TGTGCCAGCAGCTACGGGACAGGGATCGAATCACCCCTCCACTTT. This encodes CASSYGTGIESPLHF.